These 16 T cell receptor beta chains came from one sample sequenced in a study of cytomegalovirus exposure and HLA in healthy donors. 13 Jbeta primers and 60 Vbeta primers were used for the PCR. Sequencing was performed with immunoSEQ multiplex PCR; in TCRdb, only in-frame clones are kept and a portion is missing. This sample has approximately 160,000 clones; 77% occur once, and the top ten carry approximately 1.5%. The sequenced sample was PBMCs. The receptors come from a woman in her 30s in good health and CMV-seropositive.

A few counts support this clone. V gene TRBV30 combines with J gene TRBJ2-2; no reliable D call. From germline, CDR1 is GTSNPN and CDR2 SVGIG (reference sequence). The CDR3 spans 12 residues. Trimming shortened V by 4 bases and J by 6 bases, and 9 bases separated the two germline ends. Here the CDR3 reads CAWKFRAGELFF. The CDR3 DNA sequence: TGTGCCTGGAAATTTCGGGCCGGGGAGCTGTTTTTT. The entire variable domain, with the rest obtained from reference TRBV30 and TRBJ2-2, is as follows: SQTIHQWPATLVQPVGSPLSLECTVEGTSNPNLYWYRQAAGRGLQLLFYSVGIGQISSEVPQNLSASRPQDRQFILSSKKLLLSDSGFYLCAWKFRAGELFFGEGSRLTVL.

The chain employs TRBV28 and TRBJ2-1; 7 bases agree with TRBD1. Germline V gene data show CDR1 as MDHEN and CDR2 as SYDVKM. J lost 8 bases, V lost 6 bases, and 4 bases had no gene match. There are 12 residues in the CDR3. The CDR3: CASRRGRDEQFF. CDR3 bases: TGTGCCAGCAGAAGGGGGCGGGATGAGCAGTTCTTC.

The chain couples TRBV4-3 to TRBJ1-2; D is perhaps TRBD1 (5 bases). The length of the CDR3 is 12 residues. The V and J ends lost 5 bases and 5 bases respectively, with 9 bases between them. Per germline, CDR1 LGHNA and CDR2 YSLEER. As DNA, the CDR3 is TGCGCCAGCAGCGGGGGGGGATATGGCTACACCTTC. It translates to CASSGGGYGYTF.

This chain links TRBV28 with TRBJ2-4, with 8 bases fitting TRBD1. This CDR3 comprises 16 residues. V was clipped by 6 bases and J by 8 bases; unmatched bases: 15. The V gene's germline CDR1 is MDHEN and CDR2 SYDVKM. This chain's CDR3 is CASRSGGVIHSDIQYF. The CDR3 nucleotides read TGTGCCAGCAGATCAGGGGGCGTAATCCATAGTGACATTCAGTACTTC.

This clone has only a few counts. This chain links TRBV7-8 with TRBJ1-2, with D perhaps matching TRBD1 (6 bases). CDR3 length: 15 amino acids. Germline V gives CDR1 SGHVS, CDR2 FQNEAQ. V was pared by 5 bases and J by 0 bases, with 13 bases between. The CDR3 coding sequence is TGTGCCAGCAGCCCAAACAGGGATACTAACTATGGCTACACCTTC. This gives the protein CASSPNRDTNYGYTF.

This chain uses TRBV28 with TRBJ1-1; 9 bases are a match to TRBD1. Germline V gives CDR1 MDHEN, CDR2 SYDVKM. V gave up 1 base and J gave up 8 bases; unmatched junction bases: 8. The CDR3 spans 15 residues. In DNA, the CDR3 is TGTGCCAGCAGTTTATCAAGGACAGGGGTTGTGGAAGCTTTCTTT. Translating gives CASSLSRTGVVEAFF.

This chain links TRBV28 with TRBJ2-1, with a possible D match to TRBD2 (6 bases). CDR1 MDHEN and CDR2 SYDVKM come from the germline V gene. V lost 4 bases, J lost 5 bases, and 9 bases lay in between. This CDR3 spans 13 amino acids. The chain's CDR3 is CASSWDWNNEQFF. Written as DNA, the CDR3 is TGTGCCAGCAGTTGGGACTGGAACAATGAGCAGTTCTTC.

The chain combines TRBV28 with TRBJ1-2; weak D call: TRBD1 (6 bases). CDR3 length: 15 amino acids. Germline loops: CDR1 MDHEN, CDR2 SYDVKM. Trimming pared 3 bases from V and 0 bases from J, leaving 11 bases between. The CDR3 coding sequence is TGTGCCAGCAGTTTCAGGGGACAAACTAACTATGGCTACACCTTC. It is translated as CASSFRGQTNYGYTF.

The chain joins TRBV5-1 to TRBJ1-2; D possibly corresponds to TRBD1 (5 bases). V shed 3 bases and J shed 4 bases, with 7 bases lying between them. The CDR3 loop spans 12 amino acids. Germline lookup yields CDR1 SGHRS and CDR2 YFSETQ. CDR3 sequence (DNA): TGCGCCAGCAGCTATGACAGCTATGGCTACACCTTC. It yields the protein CASSYDSYGYTF.

As concerns this clone: Other DNA sequences in this specimen translate into the identical CDR3. The chain carries TRBV5-4 and TRBJ2-5; 9 bases are shared with TRBD1. The V segment lost 5 bases and the J segment 4 bases; nucleotides outside the gene matches: 3. Per the germline V gene, CDR1 is SGHNT and CDR2 is YYREEE (reference sequence). CDR3 size: 13 residues. The CDR3: CASSPTGGETQYF. In nucleotides, the CDR3 is TGTGCCAGCAGTCCGACAGGGGGAGAGACCCAGTACTTC.

This clone was counted a single time. The chain combines TRBV27 with TRBJ1-5; no firm D call. The V end was cut by 9 bases, the J end by 0 bases, with 9 bases between. The germline V gene has CDR1 MNHEY and CDR2 SMNVEV (reference sequence). The CDR3 extends over 13 amino acids. The CDR3 DNA is TGTGCCAGTCCGGGATTTAGCAATCAGCCCCAGCATTTT. Amino acids: CASPGFSNQPQHF.

The chain uses TRBV11-3 and TRBJ2-5, with TRBD1 identical over 10 bases. The CDR3 covers 19 residues. The J segment lost 4 bases and the V segment lost 7 bases, leaving 21 bases of the junction unmatched. Germline V gene sequence: CDR1 SGHNT, CDR2 YENEEA. The DNA of the CDR3 is TGTGCCAGCAACCCACTATTGGACAGGGGGTTCTCTGTGGGAGAGACCCAGTACTTC. Translation gives CASNPLLDRGFSVGETQYF.

CDR3 protein: CASSVNRGTTGELFF. In DNA, the CDR3 is TGTGCCAGCAGTGTAAACAGGGGTACCACCGGGGAGCTGTTTTTT. The chain employs TRBV2 and TRBJ2-2; TRBD1 agrees at 7 bases. The CDR3 totals 15 residues. V lost 4 bases, J lost 4 bases, and 6 bases stayed unmatched. Looked up from germline, CDR1 is SNHLY and CDR2 is FYNNEI.

The chain has TRBV27 and TRBJ2-2; TRBD2 matches 10 bases. Germline V gene lookup returns CDR1 MNHEY and CDR2 SMNVEV (reference sequence). Losses at the gene ends were 3 bases for V and 6 bases for J; bases not matched to a gene: 7. The CDR3 totals 16 residues. CDR3 sequence (DNA): TGTGCCAGCAGTTTTGGAGCGGGAGGGCCGGCCGGGGAGCTGTTTTTT. Translating it yields CASSFGAGGPAGELFF.

The chain carries TRBV30 and TRBJ2-7; 7 bases agree with TRBD2. The V segment lost 2 bases and the J segment 3 bases; nucleotides outside the gene matches: 7. The CDR3 extends over 14 amino acids. From germline, CDR1 is GTSNPN and CDR2 SVGIG (reference sequence). CDR3 region: CAWSRGEPIYEQYF. The DNA of the CDR3 is TGTGCCTGGAGTCGGGGGGAGCCCATCTACGAGCAGTACTTC.

The CDR3 nucleotides are TGTGCCAGCAGCTTGGGGCCAGGGGGGCAAGAGACCCAGTACTTC. Translation: CASSLGPGGQETQYF. The rearrangement joins TRBV5-6 to TRBJ2-5, with D possibly TRBD1 on 7 matching bases. The V gene lost 0 bases and the J gene lost 2 bases, with 11 bases spanning the gap. The germline gives CDR1 SGHDT, CDR2 YYEEEE. This CDR3 contains 15 residues.